This T cell receptor beta chain was obtained from a study of shared T cell receptors in the human thymus. Produced via immunoSEQ multiplex PCR; TCRdb's table is partial and in-frame only. Here the sample spans hundreds of thousands of clones, roughly 90% being singletons. V lost 5 bases to trimming and J lost 5 bases; unmatched junction nucleotides: 6. The CDR3 has 13 amino acids. From germline, CDR1 is LNHNV and CDR2 YYDKDF (reference sequence). The same data also went into a second study, on human thymus T cells. That study reports: Thymus tissue was removed during corrective cardiac surgery. Gene usage for V and J segments appeared biased in thymic and blood repertoires. Related work found strong thymic repertoire overlap between unrelated individuals.

The sequence was collected from a boy younger than two with a congenital heart defect. Sample: thymocytes. This rearrangement joins TRBV15 to TRBJ2-7; 7 bases line up with TRBD1. CDR3 sequence reads: CATSLLQGNEQYF. DNA for the CDR3: TGTGCCACCAGCTTATTACAGGGGAACGAGCAGTACTTC.